Listed here are 5 T cell receptor beta chains from one sample, sequenced in a study of T cell responses to AZD1222 COVID-19 vaccine. TCRdb's copy holds only in-frame clones and misses some; the assay was immunoSEQ multiplex PCR. The top ten clones hold 1.3% of a sample with roughly 150,000 clones, around 92% of them seen once. Sequenced material: peripheral blood, taken on day 0 of AZD1222 vaccination. These receptors all stem from an adult in good health.

The rearrangement links TRBV2 to TRBJ2-3; 12 nucleotides agree with TRBD2. This CDR3 contains 19 residues. Germline V gene lookup returns CDR1 SNHLY and CDR2 FYNNEI. The junction had 15 bases not matched to a gene; V was cut back by 8 bases and J by 0 bases. The CDR3 nucleotides read TGTGCCAGCGCCTGGGAGGCTAGCGGGGGGGCCGTTAGCACAGATACGCAGTATTTT. Its translation is CASAWEASGGAVSTDTQYF.

This chain joins TRBV10-1 and TRBJ2-3, with D possibly being TRBD2 (6 bases). This CDR3 has 14 residues. Germline-derived CDR1 and CDR2 are WNHNN and SYGVQD (reference sequence). V dropped 4 bases and J dropped 6 bases, with 14 bases sitting between them. CDR3 residues: CASSVLGRGDTQYF. DNA for the CDR3: TGCGCCAGCAGTGTTCTGGGCCGGGGGGATACGCAGTATTTT.

The V gene is TRBV28, the J gene TRBJ1-2; no firm D call. Germline values: CDR1 MDHEN, CDR2 SYDVKM. V was clipped by 2 bases and J by 0 bases, with 7 bases between them. The CDR3 runs to 14 residues. CDR3 protein: CASSLQNANYGYTF. The CDR3 DNA follows: TGTGCCAGCAGTTTACAAAACGCTAACTATGGCTACACCTTC.

This clone was found a few times. The chain joins TRBV28 to TRBJ2-6; 7 nucleotides agree with TRBD1. Germline V gives CDR1 MDHEN, CDR2 SYDVKM. Trimming took 6 bases from V and 0 from J; bases not matched to a gene: 14. The CDR3 is 19 residues long. The CDR3 DNA follows: TGTGCCAGCAGCCGAGAGGGGGCTTACACTTTCTCTGGGGCCAACGTCCTGACTTTC. The encoded protein is CASSREGAYTFSGANVLTF.

CDR3 in DNA: TGTGCCAGCAGTTACTCTGGGGGATCCAATCAGCCCCAGCATTTT. Amino acid sequence: CASSYSGGSNQPQHF. V and J are TRBV6-2 or TRBV6-3 and TRBJ1-5; the D gene is possibly TRBD1 (5 bases). V was cut by 0 bases and J by 3 bases, with 9 bases left in between. This CDR3 comprises 15 residues. The germline V gene encodes CDR1 MNHEY and CDR2 SVGEGT.